This TCR beta chain was captured by sequencing in a study of regulatory T cells in long-lasting Graves disease. This CDR3 comprises 15 residues. V lost 0 bases and J 5 bases, leaving 13 bases between the germline ends. Arm-PCR with iRepertoire HTBI primers amplified the CDR3 regions for these TCR beta libraries. Each CDR3 protein is one row after TCRdb ran MiXCR on the multiplex PCR reads. The sample contains about 540,000 distinct CDR3 sequences, about 14% of which appear only once. This clonotype has at least ten counts. Time point meaning: newly diagnosed GD, antithyroid drugs for less than 3 months. The authors made the TCR library using RNA they extracted from PBMCs. This same sample was also part of a study on T cells in Graves' hyperthyroidism and ophthalmopathy.

The TCR comes from a man aged 25 to 40 with Graves disease. This sequence joins TRBV12-3 or TRBV12-4 and TRBJ2-5; a weak D match, TRBD2 (6 bases). This specimen was peripheral blood mononuclear cells (PBMCs), taken at new diagnosis, from a patient treated with antithyroid drugs. CDR3 DNA: TGTGCCAGCAGTTTAGCGGAGGGCCCCTGGGAGACCCAGTACTTC. It codes for CASSLAEGPWETQYF.